The 25 T cell receptor beta chains given below trace back to one sample, sequenced in a study of OX40 agonist ivuxolimab in advanced cancers. Method: immunoSEQ multiplex PCR; TCRdb's copy keeps in-frame clones and lacks some. The sample records tens of thousands of clones, approximately 89% being singletons. This sample comprised CD4+ or CD8+ T cells sorted from blood, obtained in a trial of the OX40 agonist ivuxolimab. The source is an adult with an advanced solid tumor such as melanoma, head and neck, liver or kidney cancer.

The chain has TRBV5-1 and TRBJ2-1; D unclear. The germline V gene encodes CDR1 SGHRS and CDR2 YFSETQ. Trimming shortened V by 0 bases and J by 2 bases, and 9 bases separated the two germline ends. This CDR3 comprises 15 residues. The DNA of the CDR3 is TGCGCCAGCAGCTTGGGGGTAGGGCCCTACAATGAGCAGTTCTTC. Translated: CASSLGVGPYNEQFF.

The chain uses TRBV4-1 and TRBJ2-3; tentatively, D is TRBD1 (6 bases). Trimming removed 0 bases from V and 6 bases from J, with 10 bases in between. Germline V gene data show CDR1 as MGHRA and CDR2 as YSYEKL. The CDR3 extends over 14 amino acids. The CDR3 region is CASSQDPGADTQYF. The CDR3 DNA reads as TGCGCCAGCAGCCAAGATCCAGGGGCCGATACGCAGTATTTT.

J is TRBJ2-1 and V is TRBV5-8; D is possibly TRBD2 (6 bases). With 2 bases removed from V and 5 bases from J, the gap between germline ends came to 11 bases. This CDR3 contains 14 residues. Germline V gene data show CDR1 as SGHTS and CDR2 as YDEGEE. The CDR3 loop reads CASSFRDWDNEQFF. In DNA form, the CDR3 reads TGTGCCAGCAGCTTTAGGGACTGGGACAATGAGCAGTTCTTC. Variable domain in full (rest from reference TRBV5-8 and TRBJ2-1): EAGVTQSPTHLIKTRGQQATLRCSPISGHTSVYWYQQALGLGLQFLLWYDEGEERNRGNFPPRFSGRQFPNYSSELNVNALELEDSALYLCASSFRDWDNEQFFGPGTRLTVL.

The chain's CDR3 is CASSLGESGRNEQYF. Written as DNA, the CDR3 is TGTGCCAGCAGCTTAGGAGAATCAGGGCGGAACGAGCAGTACTTC. The chain joins TRBV7-9 to TRBJ2-7; the D gene is possibly TRBD1 (5 bases). In germline, CDR1 is SEHNR, CDR2 FQNEAQ (reference sequence). Trimming pared 1 base from V and 5 bases from J, leaving 15 bases between. This CDR3 spans 15 amino acids.

The chain recombines TRBV25-1 with TRBJ1-2; tentative D call: TRBD1 (6 bases). CDR3 length: 12 residues. Germline CDR1 MGHDK, CDR2 SYGVNS. Trimming stripped 8 bases from V and 3 bases from J, with 10 bases between. The chain's CDR3 is CASGGQHYGYTF. The CDR3 bases are TGTGCCAGCGGAGGACAGCACTATGGCTACACCTTC.

This sequence joins TRBV4-2 and TRBJ2-3; D tentatively fits TRBD1 or TRBD2 (6 bases each). The CDR3 is 16 residues long. Trimming cost V 0 bases and J 5 bases, with 15 bases left between them. Germline-derived CDR1 and CDR2 are LGHNA and YNFKEQ. The CDR3 nucleotides are TGTGCCAGCAGCCAAGAAGCTTGGGGGGCTGGAGATACGCAGTATTTT. It translates to CASSQEAWGAGDTQYF.

The chain uses TRBV5-4 and TRBJ2-6; D gene uncertain. Germline assignment: CDR1 SGHNT and CDR2 YYREEE (reference sequence). V shed 0 bases and J shed 5 bases, with 9 bases lying between them. This CDR3 spans 15 amino acids. The CDR3 DNA reads as TGTGCCAGCAGCTTGGTGAAGTCGTGGGCCAACGTCCTGACTTTC. Its translation is CASSLVKSWANVLTF. The variable domain in full, completed from reference TRBV5-4 and TRBJ2-6, reads ETGVTQSPTHLIKTRGQQVTLRCSSQSGHNTVSWYQQALGQGPQFIFQYYREEENGRGNFPPRFSGLQFPNYSSELNVNALELDDSALYLCASSLVKSWANVLTFGAGSRLTVL.

This chain joins TRBV7-8 and TRBJ1-2; 8 bases agree with TRBD1. Germline values: CDR1 SGHVS, CDR2 FQNEAQ. Trimming took 4 bases from V and 6 from J; bases not matched to a gene: 4. This CDR3 has 13 residues. CDR3 DNA sequence: TGTGCCAGCAGCTCAGGGGGCCGGGATGGCTACACCTTC. This encodes CASSSGGRDGYTF.

The chain is built from TRBV7-9 and TRBJ2-1; D is uncertain. Deletions cut 5 bases from V and 6 bases from J, with 11 bases between. The germline V gene encodes CDR1 SEHNR and CDR2 FQNEAQ (reference sequence). The CDR3 is 13 amino acids. CDR3 DNA: TGTGCCAGCAGCCCTGTTCGTTTCAATGAGCAGTTCTTC. The encoded protein is CASSPVRFNEQFF.

This clone was seen a handful of times. This chain links TRBV2 with TRBJ2-7; tentatively, D is TRBD2 (6 bases). V shed 11 bases and J shed 3 bases, with 17 bases lying between them. Germline V gene data show CDR1 as SNHLY and CDR2 as FYNNEI. There are 13 residues in the CDR3. CDR3 sequence reads: CAAGRGMYYEQYF. In DNA, the CDR3 is TGTGCCGCCGGGCGGGGTATGTACTACGAGCAGTACTTC.

CDR3 region: CASSQQGSDEKLFF. The CDR3 bases are TGTGCCAGCAGTCAACAAGGAAGCGATGAAAAACTGTTTTTT. This chain joins TRBV6-5 and TRBJ1-4; D uncertain. V was cut by 5 bases and J by 6 bases, with 13 bases left in between. Germline CDR1 is MNHEY and CDR2 is SVGAGI. This CDR3 region has 14 residues.

This clone was seen a single time. V usage is TRBV14 and J usage is TRBJ2-5; D is unresolved. Per germline, CDR1 SGHDN and CDR2 FVKESK. There are 13 residues in the CDR3. V gave up 6 bases and J gave up 5 bases, with 13 bases separating them. The DNA for the CDR3 is TGTGCCAGCAGACCTGACCCCGGCGAGACCCAGTACTTC. It is translated as CASRPDPGETQYF.

The V and J genes are TRBV5-4 and TRBJ2-1, with a possible D match to TRBD1 (5 bases). The germline gives CDR1 SGHNT, CDR2 YYREEE (reference sequence). Between the trimmed V and J ends, which lost 3 bases and 8 bases, there was a span of 12 bases. This CDR3 is 13 amino acids long. For the CDR3, the DNA is TGTGCCAGCAGCTCCCAGGGTTGGGATGAGCAGTTCTTC. Translation: CASSSQGWDEQFF. Together with reference TRBV5-4 and TRBJ2-1, the CDR3 gives the full variable domain: ETGVTQSPTHLIKTRGQQVTLRCSSQSGHNTVSWYQQALGQGPQFIFQYYREEENGRGNFPPRFSGLQFPNYSSELNVNALELDDSALYLCASSSQGWDEQFFGPGTRLTVL.

This rearrangement joins TRBV28 to TRBJ2-7; the D call may be TRBD1 or TRBD2 (7 bases each). V was shortened by 5 bases and J by 5 bases, with 16 bases between the two germline ends. Germline V CDR1 and CDR2: MDHEN, SYDVKM. The CDR3 sequence is 14 residues long. CDR3: CASSPGGAVDEQYF. CDR3 nucleotides: TGTGCCAGCAGTCCAGGGGGGGCCGTGGACGAGCAGTACTTC.

The chain recombines TRBV11-1 with TRBJ2-1, with TRBD2 matching over 11 bases. Germline assignment: CDR1 SGHAT and CDR2 FQDESV (reference sequence). Losses at the gene ends were 2 bases for V and 0 bases for J; bases not matched to a gene: 6. The CDR3 consists of 18 residues. CDR3 nucleotides: TGTGCCAGCAGCTTAACTAGCGGGGGCCAAATCTCCTACAATGAGCAGTTCTTC. This sequence encodes CASSLTSGGQISYNEQFF.

This clone was picked up many times. The rearrangement links TRBV7-3 to TRBJ2-2; 9 nucleotides line up with TRBD2. The V and J ends lost 8 bases and 3 bases, in that order; junction bases with no gene match: 10. The germline V gene encodes CDR1 SGHTA and CDR2 FQGTGA. The CDR3 spans 16 residues. The chain's CDR3 is CASSPILAGHTGELFF. CDR3 bases: TGTGCCAGCTCCCCAATACTAGCGGGCCACACCGGGGAGCTGTTTTTT.

The rearrangement uses TRBV10-3 and TRBJ2-5; D unresolved. The CDR3 extends over 11 amino acids. V lost 10 bases to trimming and J lost 5 bases, with 11 bases between them. Germline V lookup: CDR1 ENHRY, CDR2 SYGVKD. The CDR3 spells CANPIVETQYF. CDR3 nucleotides: TGTGCCAACCCCATTGTGGAGACCCAGTACTTC.

This clone appeared a single time. The V and J genes are TRBV5-6 and TRBJ2-7; TRBD2 agrees at 7 bases. The junction had 3 bases not matched to a gene; V was cut back by 4 bases and J by 2 bases. This CDR3 has 13 amino acids. The germline V gene encodes CDR1 SGHDT and CDR2 YYEEEE. The CDR3 loop reads CASSTGLTYEQYF. The CDR3 DNA is TGTGCCAGCAGCACGGGACTAACCTACGAGCAGTACTTC. The full variable domain, its missing parts supplied by reference TRBV5-6 and TRBJ2-7, is DAGVTQSPTHLIKTRGQQVTLRCSPKSGHDTVSWYQQALGQGPQFIFQYYEEEERQRGNFPDRFSGHQFPNYSSELNVNALLLGDSALYLCASSTGLTYEQYFGPGTRLTVT.

The rearrangement joins TRBV11-2 to TRBJ1-1, with a tentative D call TRBD1 (6 bases). Germline V gene data show CDR1 as SGHAT and CDR2 as FQNNGV. V was cut by 5 bases and J by 3 bases, with 25 bases left in between. CDR3 length: 18 residues. CDR3 sequence: CASSHPQGTEGGHTEAFF. The CDR3 DNA sequence: TGTGCCAGCAGCCACCCCCAGGGAACGGAAGGGGGTCACACTGAAGCTTTCTTT.

The chain carries TRBV19 and TRBJ2-7; 9 positions agree with TRBD1. The CDR3 spans 14 residues. V trimming: 5 bases; J trimming: 3 bases; junction bases outside the gene matches: 5. Germline V gene lookup returns CDR1 LNHDA and CDR2 SQIVND (reference sequence). DNA of the CDR3: TGTGCCAGTAGTTGGGGGACAGGGCGCTACGAGCAGTACTTC. Translation gives CASSWGTGRYEQYF.

The chain links TRBV6-5 to TRBJ2-7; weak D call: TRBD1 (5 bases). Germline CDR1 MNHEY, CDR2 SVGAGI. V lost 6 bases to trimming and J lost 4 bases, with 19 bases between them. The length of the CDR3 is 15 residues. The CDR3 nucleotides are TGTGCCAGCAGCCTCGACAGTCCCAACCTTTACGAGCAGTACTTC. Amino acids: CASSLDSPNLYEQYF.

This chain connects TRBV19 to TRBJ2-7; possibly TRBD1 for D (6 bases). The CDR3 consists of 13 residues. The germline V gene has CDR1 LNHDA and CDR2 SQIVND (reference sequence). V lost 5 bases to trimming and J lost 2 bases, with 10 bases between them. CDR3 in DNA: TGTGCCAGTAGTTTTTACAGGGCCTACGAGCAGTACTTC. This sequence encodes CASSFYRAYEQYF.

This sequence joins TRBV4-2 and TRBJ2-5; 9 bases match TRBD2. The germline gives CDR1 LGHNA, CDR2 YNFKEQ. CDR3 length equals 17 residues. J gave up 4 bases and V 1 base, and 10 bases lay outside the gene matches. The CDR3 nucleotides read TGTGCCAGCAGCCAAGCAAGTGTAGGCGGGGGGGCAGAGACCCAGTACTTC. Amino acids: CASSQASVGGGAETQYF.

The chain uses TRBV29-1 and TRBJ2-2; TRBD1 agrees at 8 bases. The germline gives CDR1 SQVTM, CDR2 ANQGSEA. The J segment lost 7 bases and the V segment lost 0 bases, leaving 10 bases of the junction unmatched. CDR3 length equals 16 residues. The CDR3 DNA reads TGCAGCGTTGAAGATAGTCGGACAGGGCGAGGCGGGGAGCTGTTTTTT. This codes for CSVEDSRTGRGGELFF.

The chain recombines TRBV5-1 with TRBJ1-2; D is undetermined. The germline CDR1 and CDR2 sequences are SGHRS and YFSETQ. The V end lost 3 bases, the J end lost 3 bases, and 15 bases lay between the germline ends. The CDR3 totals 15 residues. The CDR3: CASSYTPPKHYGYTF. In DNA form, the CDR3 reads TGCGCCAGCAGCTATACCCCTCCAAAGCACTATGGCTACACCTTC.